The sequence of this T cell receptor (beta chain) was determined in a study of prognosis after radiotherapy for stage I lung cancer. Study context: Patient ages ran from about 50 to 95, with a median of 74.5 years, and the group had approximately 12 men and over 5 women.

Study-level findings and limits: Medians of roughly 10,000 versus 7,000 showed unique TCR clone counts falling after stereotactic body radiation therapy. It is unknown whether the expanded TCR clones recognize the tumor.

The CDR3 is 13 residues long. Germline V gives CDR1 MDHEN, CDR2 SYDVKM. Between the trimmed V and J ends, which lost 2 bases and 5 bases, there was a span of 9 bases. Genomic DNA was the source, and TCR beta CDR3 was amplified from it by two-round multiplex PCR. Each TRBV and TRBJ gene had its own primer in the first PCR round. One entry per CDR3 protein, called by TCRdb with MiXCR from the multiplex PCR reads. The table has roughly 16,000 distinct CDR3 sequences, approximately 31% seen once; the top ten hold more than 20%. This clonotype occurred many times. Its antigen is currently unknown. This material consisted of PBMCs, taken before or after stereotactic body radiation therapy (not recorded which). V usage is TRBV28 and J usage is TRBJ2-5, with D unclear. The clonotype was recovered from a donor over 45 with non-small cell lung cancer. The DNA of the CDR3 is TGTGCCAGCAGTTTAACCAGTGTCGAGACCCAGTACTTC. Protein: CASSLTSVETQYF.